This TCR beta chain is drawn from a study of T cell repertoires in cytomegalovirus infection. Looking at the study overall: Selected CMV epitopes included recently identified HLA-C-restricted ones as well as well-studied HLA-B-restricted ones. In public TCR beta signatures, there were indications of both CMV infection and matching HLA type. Study-level points and caveats: Cumulative frequency of public TCR beta families picked out carriers of CMV plus the relevant HLA. Across the ex vivo response, the dominant clonotypes were HLA-C-restricted CMV-specific TCR beta clonotypes.

TCRdb analysed the reads with MiXCR anew, one entry per CDR3 protein. The sample carries about 34,000 distinct CDR3 sequences, about 48% recorded once. This clonotype showed up just a few times. No antigen is known for it. The clonotype comes from a human donor in good health (CMV status not recorded). Some clones in this sample may be carry-over from other donors' samples. This specimen consisted of CD8+ T cells from cultured PBMCs, obtained from culture after CMV antigen stimulation.

The CDR3 region is CASSLGAGTQPQHF. The CDR3 DNA follows: TGTGCCAGCAGCTTAGGGGCAGGGACTCAGCCCCAGCATTTT. This chain links TRBV7-8 with TRBJ1-5, with D perhaps matching TRBD1 (5 bases). V lost 1 base to trimming and J lost 6 bases, with 10 bases between them. Germline V CDR1 and CDR2: SGHVS, FQNEAQ. The CDR3 is 14 residues long.